This TCR beta chain was sequenced during a study of T cell responses to AZD1222 COVID-19 vaccine. Generated by immunoSEQ multiplex PCR, the TCRdb table keeps only in-frame clones and is missing some. This sample yields about 130,000 clones, of which 80% to 95% are seen a single time; roughly 1% belongs to the top ten. This clone was observed a single time. Its antigen is as yet unknown. Findings and limits, study-wide: When two AZD1222 doses had been given, Spike-specific TCR breadth and depth rose.

The CDR3 extends over 13 amino acids. V was pared by 6 bases and J by 1 base, with 1 base of the junction left unmatched. The germline gives CDR1 SNHLY, CDR2 FYNNEI. V is TRBV2 and J is TRBJ2-5, with TRBD1 matching over 8 bases. The origin of this receptor is an adult who received the AZD1222 COVID-19 vaccine. This sample comprised peripheral blood, obtained 28 days after the second AZD1222 dose. CDR3 protein: CASRGTGQETQYF. The CDR3 DNA follows: TGTGCCAGCAGGGGGACAGGCCAAGAGACCCAGTACTTC.